The present entry profiles one T cell receptor (beta chain) with its context. Trimming removed 6 bases from V and 3 bases from J; junction bases left unmatched: 10. This CDR3 is built from 16 residues. CDR1 and CDR2 (germline): SGHRS, YFSETQ. Profiling relied on immunoSEQ multiplex PCR, and the TCRdb table lists in-frame clones only, not all of them. This table has some 90,000 clones, about 88% appearing once. This entry comes from a study of control samples from healthy donors and cancer patients. The chain uses TRBV5-1 and TRBJ2-2; 8 nucleotides match TRBD2. This receptor was identified in a woman between 50 and 59 years old in good health. The sample comprised blood. The DNA of the CDR3 is TGCGCCAGCAACCCCCTCGGGAGGGCCGACACCGGGGAGCTGTTTTTT. Encoded protein: CASNPLGRADTGELFF.